This T cell receptor beta chain originates from a study of CD8 T cells in Susac syndrome. For the study at large: Active disease was present in about 6 of the sequenced Susac syndrome patients, whereas roughly eight of them were in remission. Study observations and caveats: The authors acknowledged that the study's TCR sequencing and HLA analysis involved relatively few individuals.

In blood CD8+ and CD4+ T cells, TCR beta underwent sequencing. TEMRA cells were FACS-enriched, while CD8+ and CD4+ T cells were negatively isolated. On this clonotype: The antigen is not known.

The germline V gene encodes CDR1 SGHAT and CDR2 FQNNGV. The CDR3 runs to 15 residues. The V and J ends lost 5 bases and 0 bases respectively, with 14 bases between them. An amount of RNA that ranged from roughly 0.5 to 1 ug was reverse transcribed with random hexamers. TCRdb called the immunoSEQ multiplex PCR reads again in MiXCR, with one record for every CDR3 protein. Of roughly 130,000 distinct CDR3 sequences in the sample, around 94% were seen once. This sequence originates from a human donor with Susac syndrome. V is TRBV11-2 and J is TRBJ2-7; the D gene could be TRBD1 or TRBD2 (5 bases each). Sequencing was performed on CD8+ T cells from PBMCs. Here the CDR3 reads CASSPNRDGSYEQYF. CDR3 coding DNA: TGTGCCAGCAGCCCGAACCGGGACGGCTCCTACGAGCAGTACTTC.